A selection of T cell receptor beta chains follows, all from one sample in a study of T cell responses to AZD1222 COVID-19 vaccine. This table comes from immunoSEQ multiplex PCR, and its TCRdb copy is limited to in-frame clones, with some not included. The profile shows about 130,000 clones, roughly nine tenths of them singletons. The material was peripheral blood, obtained on day 0 of AZD1222 vaccination. The receptors originated from an adult in good health. Each CDR3 is given with its conserved first and last residue. The order of the fields is J gene, V gene, clone size, CDR3 length, CDR3 protein. A clone size is listed for some rows: how often the clone was seen (once, few, many), or a class if it is expanded.

>TRBJ1-1|TRBV30|-|11
CAWSVLGEAFF
>TRBJ2-2|TRBV7-9|few|16
CASSFRQGATTGELFF
>TRBJ1-1|TRBV18|-|13
CASSRPRNTEAFF
>TRBJ2-1|TRBV29-1|-|13
CSVEQGPNNEQFF
>TRBJ1-1|TRBV7-9|-|15
CASSPGQGVTTEAFF
>TRBJ1-5|TRBV6-2/TRBV6-3|-|14
CASSYAGSNQPQHF
>TRBJ1-3|TRBV28|-|13
CASKPGGGNTIYF
>TRBJ1-1|TRBV27|-|14
CASSLRSGGYEAFF
>TRBJ2-1|TRBV5-1|-|17
CASSLPATSGLDNEQFF
>TRBJ2-7|TRBV30|-|13
CAWSPGQGIRQDF
>TRBJ1-2|TRBV5-1|-|15
CASSLTGQGAVGYTF
>TRBJ2-7|TRBV14|once|13
CASSPKGHYEQYF
>TRBJ1-6|TRBV18|few|15
CASSPDRGDNSPLHF
>TRBJ2-2|TRBV12-3/TRBV12-4|-|12
CASSPGVGELFF
>TRBJ1-1|TRBV15|-|16
CATSIRQGLMNTEAFF